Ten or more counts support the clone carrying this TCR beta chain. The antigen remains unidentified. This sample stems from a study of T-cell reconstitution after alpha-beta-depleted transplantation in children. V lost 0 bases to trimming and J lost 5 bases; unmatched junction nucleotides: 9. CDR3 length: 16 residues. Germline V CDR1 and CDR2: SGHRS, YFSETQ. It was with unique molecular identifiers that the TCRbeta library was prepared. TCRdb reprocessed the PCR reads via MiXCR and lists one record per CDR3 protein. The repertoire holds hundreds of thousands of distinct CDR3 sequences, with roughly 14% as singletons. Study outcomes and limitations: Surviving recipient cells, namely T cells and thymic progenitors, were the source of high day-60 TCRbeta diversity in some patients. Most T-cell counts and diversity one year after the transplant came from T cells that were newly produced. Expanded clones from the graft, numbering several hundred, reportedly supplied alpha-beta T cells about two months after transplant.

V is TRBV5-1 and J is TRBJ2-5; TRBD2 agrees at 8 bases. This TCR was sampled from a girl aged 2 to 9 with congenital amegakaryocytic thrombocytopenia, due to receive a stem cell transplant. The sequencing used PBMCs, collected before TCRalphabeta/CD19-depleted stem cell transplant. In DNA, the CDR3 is TGCGCCAGCAGCTTGGAAGTAGCGGGAATGGGGGAGACCCAGTACTTC. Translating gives CASSLEVAGMGETQYF.